This TCR beta chain was observed in a study of CD8+ T cells in alopecia areata. Study-level background: Among treated patients, oral tofacitinib was administered at 5 to 10 mg twice daily.

Study outcomes and limitations: Clonality in lesional scalp, especially alopecia totalis/universalis, exceeded that of normal scalp.

As concerns this clone: Its specificity is unknown.

Investigators isolated RNA and reverse transcribed it into cDNA to act as the sequencing template. TCRdb's copy holds only in-frame clones and misses some; the assay was immunoSEQ multiplex PCR. This sample has about 120,000 clones; more than 30% occur once, and the top ten carry roughly 3.2%. This receptor was taken from a human donor with alopecia areata. Material: CD4+ T cells sorted from blood.

CDR3 protein: CASSPLVNTEAFF. The CDR3 DNA reads TGTGCCAGCAGTCCCCTGGTGAACACTGAAGCTTTCTTT. V gene TRBV25-1 combines with J gene TRBJ1-1; D unclear. Germline CDR1 reads MGHDK; CDR2 reads SYGVNS. The CDR3 is 13 residues long. The V end was cut by 5 bases, the J end by 0 bases, with 7 bases between. Filled out from reference TRBV25-1 and TRBJ1-1, the complete variable domain reads EADIYQTPRYLVIGTGKKITLECSQTMGHDKMYWYQQDPGMELHLIHYSYGVNSTEKGDLSSESTVSRIRTEHFPLTLESARPSHTSQYLCASSPLVNTEAFFGQGTRLTVV.